The subject of this entry is one T cell receptor beta chain. Its antigen remains unidentified. In the PCR, 60 Vbeta and 13 Jbeta primers were used. Some clones are missing from TCRdb's copy, which holds only in-frame ones; the method was immunoSEQ multiplex PCR. This table holds about 60,000 clones, approximately 70% found once. V was cut by 5 bases and J by 9 bases, with 11 bases left in between. CDR1 and CDR2 (germline): SGHAT, FQDESV (reference sequence). The CDR3 has 12 residues. The entry originates in a study of cytomegalovirus exposure and HLA in healthy donors. The study's findings and limits: Prediction of most subjects' HLA-A and HLA-B alleles by TCR beta sequences was reportedly accurate. No immune exposure information besides CMV serostatus was available. Reports showed the classifier diagnosing cytomegalovirus status with high specificity and sensitivity. Being productive about 87% or about 30% of the time was typical of most TCR beta V segments in an earlier analysis.

The chain joins TRBV11-1 to TRBJ2-1; D may be TRBD2 (5 bases). The source is a man aged 50-60 years in good health and CMV-seronegative. The specimen was PBMCs. DNA of the CDR3: TGTGCCAGCAGCATACGAGGAGGTGAGCAGTTCTTC. This codes for CASSIRGGEQFF. Looking up the rest from reference TRBV11-1 and TRBJ2-1 gives the full variable domain: EAEVAQSPRYKITEKSQAVAFWCDPISGHATLYWYRQILGQGPELLVQFQDESVVDDSQLPKDRFSAERLKGVDSTLKIQPAELGDSAMYLCASSIRGGEQFFGPGTRLTVL.